Following are 29 T cell receptor beta chains from one sample sequenced in a study of T cell responses to AZD1222 COVID-19 vaccine. The assay was immunoSEQ multiplex PCR, and TCRdb's table has in-frame clones only and misses some. The table has fewer than 90,000 clones, about 88% seen once; the top ten hold roughly a tenth. The source material was peripheral blood, sampled on day 0 of AZD1222 vaccination. Receptors were obtained from an adult in good health.

The J gene is TRBJ2-6, the V gene TRBV4-1; D possibly matches TRBD1 or TRBD2 (6 bases each). V was shortened by 6 bases and J by 2 bases, with 14 bases between the two germline ends. In germline, CDR1 is MGHRA, CDR2 YSYEKL. The CDR3 spans 16 residues. The CDR3 region has the DNA TGCGCCAGCAGAAAAACCGGGGGCCCTGGGGCCAACGTCCTGACTTTC. Protein product: CASRKTGGPGANVLTF.

The chain joins TRBV14 to TRBJ1-1; the match to TRBD1 covers 7 bases. CDR3 length equals 13 residues. Losses at the gene ends were 6 bases for V and 4 bases for J; bases not matched to a gene: 5. Germline V gene lookup returns CDR1 SGHDN and CDR2 FVKESK. CDR3: CASRRQGTTEAFF. The CDR3 DNA follows: TGTGCCAGCAGGCGACAGGGAACCACTGAAGCTTTCTTT.

V gene TRBV5-4 combines with J gene TRBJ2-5, with 13 bases lining up with TRBD2. V was pared by 5 bases and J by 3 bases, with 4 bases of the junction left unmatched. CDR3 size: 15 residues. CDR1 SGHNT and CDR2 YYREEE come from the germline V gene (reference sequence). The DNA of the CDR3 is TGTGCCAGCAGGCCCGGACTAGCGGGAGAAGAGACCCAGTACTTC. Protein: CASRPGLAGEETQYF.

This chain connects TRBV6-5 to TRBJ2-2, with TRBD1 as a possible D gene (5 bases). Germline CDR1 and CDR2: MNHEY and SVGAGI. The CDR3 has 16 residues. The V gene lost 3 bases and the J gene lost 0 bases, with 11 bases spanning the gap. This chain's CDR3 is CASSYLTDTNTGELFF. The CDR3 nucleotides read TGTGCCAGCAGTTATCTGACAGACACGAACACCGGGGAGCTGTTTTTT.

The chain couples TRBV10-3 to TRBJ2-5; tentatively, D is TRBD1 or TRBD2 (5 bases each). Germline CDR1 is ENHRY and CDR2 is SYGVKD. V dropped 0 bases and J dropped 5 bases, with 10 bases sitting between them. The CDR3 is 14 residues long. For the CDR3, the DNA is TGTGCCATCAGTGAGTCGAGGGACGGGGAGACCCAGTACTTC. As protein: CAISESRDGETQYF.

This chain joins TRBV11-2 and TRBJ1-2; D is undetermined. CDR3 length: 15 amino acids. V was cut by 3 bases and J by 4 bases, with 15 bases left in between. Germline V gene data show CDR1 as SGHAT and CDR2 as FQNNGV. The CDR3 bases are TGTGCCAGCAGCTTCGGTTGGAGGGCTGGCTATGGCTACACCTTC. Translated, it gives CASSFGWRAGYGYTF.

V is TRBV6-1 and J is TRBJ2-5; no reliable D call. Deletions cut 0 bases from V and 2 bases from J, with 22 bases between. The CDR3 is 19 amino acids. Germline V gives CDR1 MNHNS, CDR2 SASEGT. CDR3: CASSEARIRLVGSQETQYF. In DNA, the CDR3 is TGTGCCAGCAGTGAAGCGCGGATCCGTTTAGTGGGGTCACAAGAGACCCAGTACTTC.

A remark on this clone: This may arise from a read error, as a much more abundant clone is one base away. The chain combines TRBV3-1 (or the pseudogene TRBV3-2) with TRBJ2-6; D is ambiguous. V shed 4 bases and J shed 0 bases, with 4 bases lying between them. The germline V gene has CDR1 LGHDT and CDR2 YNNKEL (reference sequence). The CDR3 has 14 amino acids. The CDR3 loop is CASSPNSGANVLTF. As DNA, the CDR3 is TGTGCCAGCAGCCCCAACTCTGGGGCCAACGTCCTGACTTTC.

This sequence joins TRBV20-1 and TRBJ1-5; D unresolved. The V gene's germline CDR1 is DFQATT and CDR2 SNEGSKA (reference sequence). The germline V and J ends were trimmed by 3 bases and 3 bases, with 15 bases remaining between them. This CDR3 region has 15 residues. The CDR3 DNA follows: TGCAGTGCTAGTATAACGGGGAGCCACAATCAGCCCCAGCATTTT. Its translation is CSASITGSHNQPQHF.

The gene calls are TRBV11-2 and TRBJ2-3; TRBD2 agrees at 9 bases. CDR1 and CDR2 from the germline V gene are SGHAT and FQNNGV. V was clipped by 1 base and J by 2 bases; unmatched bases: 7. The CDR3 spans 17 residues. DNA for the CDR3: TGTGCCAGCAGCTTAGGTGCACTAGCGGGCATCACAGATACGCAGTATTTT. Translation gives CASSLGALAGITDTQYF.

The V and J genes are TRBV3-1 (or the pseudogene TRBV3-2) and TRBJ2-7; 7 bases line up with TRBD2. The V and J ends lost 1 base and 3 bases, in that order; junction bases with no gene match: 6. CDR1 and CDR2 from the germline V gene are LGHDT and YNNKEL (reference sequence). The CDR3 is 15 residues long. The CDR3 protein is CASSQGSGGGYEQYV. The CDR3 coding sequence is TGTGCCAGCAGCCAAGGGTCGGGGGGAGGCTACGAGCAGTACGTC.

The chain recombines TRBV27 with TRBJ1-6; TRBD1 matches 9 bases. This CDR3 region has 14 residues. Germline V gene lookup returns CDR1 MNHEY and CDR2 SMNVEV (reference sequence). J was trimmed by 10 bases and V by 7 bases; bases with no gene match: 8. In nucleotides, the CDR3 is TGTGCCAGCAACACAGGGGGCGCAAGGTCACCCCTCCACTTT. Translation: CASNTGGARSPLHF.

The gene calls are TRBV5-1 and TRBJ2-7; D remains ambiguous. The CDR3 loop spans 14 amino acids. V shed 5 bases and J shed 3 bases, with 15 bases lying between them. Germline CDR1 is SGHRS and CDR2 is YFSETQ. DNA for the CDR3: TGCGCCAGCAGAAAATCGGGTACGGACTACGAGCAGTACTTC. Amino acids: CASRKSGTDYEQYF.

The chain links TRBV5-1 to TRBJ2-1; 10 positions match TRBD2. Trimming cost V 3 bases and J 4 bases; bases outside gene matches: 13. The CDR3 has 18 amino acids. Germline loops: CDR1 SGHRS, CDR2 YFSETQ. This CDR3 reads CASSSAPSGGGVYNEQFF. The CDR3 DNA follows: TGCGCCAGCAGCTCAGCTCCTAGCGGGGGAGGCGTATACAATGAGCAGTTCTTC.

The chain combines TRBV4-1 with TRBJ1-4; 7 bases map to TRBD1. CDR3 length equals 19 residues. V lost 6 bases, J lost 5 bases, and 21 bases stayed unmatched. Germline CDR1 MGHRA, CDR2 YSYEKL. This chain's CDR3 is CASSRQGQGGKLGNEKLFF. In nucleotides, the CDR3 is TGCGCCAGCAGTCGACAGGGCCAGGGGGGCAAGCTAGGGAATGAAAAACTGTTTTTT.

To note about this clone: Other DNA sequences in the sample encode the same CDR3. The chain is built from TRBV5-1 and TRBJ2-2; TRBD1 matches at 7 bases. The V and J ends lost 2 bases and 2 bases, in that order; junction bases with no gene match: 6. The germline V gene has CDR1 SGHRS and CDR2 YFSETQ. The CDR3 covers 16 residues. For the CDR3, the DNA is TGCGCCAGCAGCTTACGACAGGGCCTTAACACCGGGGAGCTGTTTTTT. Its translation: CASSLRQGLNTGELFF.

The chain carries TRBV4-1 and TRBJ2-2, with 8 bases fitting TRBD2. Germline V gene data show CDR1 as MGHRA and CDR2 as YSYEKL. The V and J ends lost 0 bases and 6 bases, in that order; junction bases with no gene match: 6. The CDR3 has 16 residues. The CDR3: CASSQDRIAGPGELFF. The CDR3 bases are TGCGCCAGCAGCCAAGATCGGATAGCGGGACCCGGGGAGCTGTTTTTT.

CDR3 residues: CAITEGFGAGNTIYF. In nucleotides, the CDR3 is TGTGCCATCACCGAGGGGTTCGGGGCTGGAAACACCATATATTTT. The genes are TRBV10-3 and TRBJ1-3, with a weak D call TRBD1 (5 bases). In germline, CDR1 is ENHRY, CDR2 SYGVKD. The CDR3 has 15 residues. Trimming removed 7 bases at V and 2 bases at J, with 15 bases between.

This chain links TRBV12-5 with TRBJ2-3; D could derive from TRBD1 or TRBD2 (5 bases each). This CDR3 has 15 residues. Germline V lookup: CDR1 LGHNT, CDR2 FRNRAP. Trimming removed 5 bases from V and 0 bases from J, with 12 bases in between. In DNA form, the CDR3 reads TGTGCTAGTGGTGTTGGGACCTATAGCACAGATACGCAGTATTTT. It codes for CASGVGTYSTDTQYF.

This chain connects TRBV6-5 to TRBJ1-5; the D gene is possibly TRBD1 (6 bases). The CDR3 is made up of 15 amino acids. V shed 5 bases and J shed 2 bases, with 13 bases lying between them. Germline V gene lookup returns CDR1 MNHEY and CDR2 SVGAGI. For the CDR3, the DNA is TGTGCCAGCAGTACACAGGGCTTGGGCAATCAGCCCCAGCATTTT. Its protein is CASSTQGLGNQPQHF.

CDR3 in amino acids: CASSVGQGVTGELFF. The CDR3 nucleotides read TGCGCCAGCAGCGTCGGACAGGGGGTTACCGGGGAGCTGTTTTTT. The gene calls are TRBV5-1 and TRBJ2-2; 10 nucleotides align to TRBD1. V trimming: 4 bases; J trimming: 5 bases; junction bases outside the gene matches: 5. The CDR3 totals 15 residues. CDR1 is SGHRS and CDR2 is YFSETQ in the germline V gene.

The V and J genes are TRBV5-1 and TRBJ1-1, with D maybe TRBD1 (5 bases). Germline CDR1 reads SGHRS; CDR2 reads YFSETQ. The CDR3 has 13 amino acids. The V and J ends lost 3 bases and 3 bases respectively, with 9 bases between them. CDR3 residues: CASSSTGYTEAFF. DNA for the CDR3: TGCGCCAGCAGCTCCACAGGTTACACTGAAGCTTTCTTT.

The rearrangement uses TRBV4-1 and TRBJ1-2; D gene uncertain. The germline V and J ends were trimmed by 0 bases and 1 base, with 6 bases remaining between them. Germline CDR1 reads MGHRA; CDR2 reads YSYEKL. The CDR3 runs 14 residues. The CDR3 reads CASSQDGFNYGYTF. In DNA, the CDR3 is TGCGCCAGCAGCCAAGACGGTTTTAACTATGGCTACACCTTC.

This clone was observed a handful of times. The chain has TRBV7-2 and TRBJ1-5; TRBD1 matches 10 bases. Per germline, CDR1 SGHTA and CDR2 FQGNSA. This CDR3 spans 16 amino acids. Germline trimming cut 1 base from V and 2 bases from J; bases unmatched to any gene: 2. This CDR3 is CASSLGGTGGNQPQHF. The CDR3 nucleotides read TGTGCCAGCAGCTTAGGGGGGACAGGGGGCAATCAGCCCCAGCATTTT.

This chain connects TRBV6-1 to TRBJ2-7, with D unclear. V dropped 3 bases and J dropped 2 bases, with 5 bases sitting between them. The CDR3 sequence is 12 residues long. Germline V gives CDR1 MNHNS, CDR2 SASEGT. The DNA for the CDR3 is TGTGCCAGCAGTGACAGCACCTACGAGCAGTACGTC. It specifies CASSDSTYEQYV.

This chain connects TRBV10-3 to TRBJ2-3; 8 positions match TRBD2. Germline CDR1 and CDR2: ENHRY and SYGVKD. Trimming at V came to 4 bases and at J to 1 base, leaving 4 bases not matched to a gene. CDR3 length: 15 amino acids. The CDR3 sequence is CAISASSGGTDTQYF. The CDR3 DNA follows: TGTGCCATCAGTGCGAGTAGCGGGGGCACAGATACGCAGTATTTT.

The chain combines TRBV3-1 (or the pseudogene TRBV3-2) with TRBJ1-2, with D possibly being TRBD1 (5 bases). CDR3 length: 15 amino acids. Germline values: CDR1 LGHDT, CDR2 YNNKEL (reference sequence). Trimming removed 1 base at V and 3 bases at J, with 12 bases between. Written as DNA, the CDR3 is TGTGCCAGCAGCCAAGGGAGGGGCGCGGACTATGGCTACACCTTC. It is translated as CASSQGRGADYGYTF.

This chain connects TRBV19 to TRBJ2-1, with 9 bases matching TRBD2. The CDR3 runs to 18 residues. The V gene's germline CDR1 is LNHDA and CDR2 SQIVND (reference sequence). V gave up 6 bases and J gave up 8 bases; unmatched junction bases: 20. As DNA, the CDR3 is TGTGCCAGTAGCCGGCGACTAGCGGCCCAAACCCCCACCCATGAGCAGTTCTTC. It encodes CASSRRLAAQTPTHEQFF. The full variable domain, rest sourced from reference TRBV19 and TRBJ2-1, is DGGITQSPKYLFRKEGQNVTLSCEQNLNHDAMYWYRQDPGQGLRLIYYSQIVNDFQKGDIAEGYSVSREKKESFPLTVTSAQKNPTAFYLCASSRRLAAQTPTHEQFFGPGTRLTVL.

This chain joins TRBV19 and TRBJ2-3; possibly TRBD2 for D (7 bases). Trimming cost V 9 bases and J 2 bases, with 18 bases left between them. The CDR3 is made up of 15 amino acids. CDR1 is LNHDA and CDR2 is SQIVND in the germline V gene (reference sequence). CDR3 sequence (DNA): TGTGCCAGCACAAAAGGGGGGGGCGTCACAGATACGCAGTATTTT. Translation: CASTKGGGVTDTQYF.